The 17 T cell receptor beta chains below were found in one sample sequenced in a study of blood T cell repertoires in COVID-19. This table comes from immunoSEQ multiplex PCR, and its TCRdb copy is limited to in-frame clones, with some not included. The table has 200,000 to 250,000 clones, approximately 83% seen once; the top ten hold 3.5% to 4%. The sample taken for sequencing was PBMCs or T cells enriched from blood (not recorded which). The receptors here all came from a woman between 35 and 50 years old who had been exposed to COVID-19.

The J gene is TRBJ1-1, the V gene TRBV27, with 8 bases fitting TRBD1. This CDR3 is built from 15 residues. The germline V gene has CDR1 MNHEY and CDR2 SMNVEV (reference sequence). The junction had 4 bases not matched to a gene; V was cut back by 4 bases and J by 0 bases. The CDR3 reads CASSWGQAMNTEAFF. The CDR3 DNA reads TGTGCCAGCAGTTGGGGACAGGCTATGAACACTGAAGCTTTCTTT.

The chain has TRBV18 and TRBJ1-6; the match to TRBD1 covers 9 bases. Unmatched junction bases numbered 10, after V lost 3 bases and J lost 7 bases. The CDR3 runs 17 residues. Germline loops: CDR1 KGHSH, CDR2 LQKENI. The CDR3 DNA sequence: TGTGCCAGCTCACCCGGGACAGGGCCAGCAACCAATTCACCCCTCCACTTT. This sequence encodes CASSPGTGPATNSPLHF.

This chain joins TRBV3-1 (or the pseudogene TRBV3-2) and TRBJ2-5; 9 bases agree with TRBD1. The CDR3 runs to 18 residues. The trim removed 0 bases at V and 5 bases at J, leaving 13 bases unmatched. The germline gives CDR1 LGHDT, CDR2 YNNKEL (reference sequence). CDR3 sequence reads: CASSQDPRDRARSETQYF. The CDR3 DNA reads TGTGCCAGCAGCCAAGATCCCCGGGACAGGGCGCGTTCTGAGACCCAGTACTTC.

CDR3 sequence reads: CSVEERWDIRNTEAFF. The CDR3 region has the DNA TGCAGCGTTGAAGAGAGATGGGACATTCGGAACACTGAAGCTTTCTTT. The genes are TRBV29-1 and TRBJ1-1; D may be TRBD1 (6 bases). Germline values: CDR1 SQVTM, CDR2 ANQGSEA. V lost 0 bases and J 1 base, leaving 15 bases between the germline ends. The CDR3 covers 16 residues.

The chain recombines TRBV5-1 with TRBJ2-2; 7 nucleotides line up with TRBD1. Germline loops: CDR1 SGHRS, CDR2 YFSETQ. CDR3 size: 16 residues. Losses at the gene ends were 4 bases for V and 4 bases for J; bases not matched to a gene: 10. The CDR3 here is CASSLRDSHPTGELFF. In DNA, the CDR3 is TGCGCCAGCAGCCTCCGGGACAGCCATCCCACCGGGGAGCTGTTTTTT. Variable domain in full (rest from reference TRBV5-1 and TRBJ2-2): KAGVTQTPRYLIKTRGQQVTLSCSPISGHRSVSWYQQTPGQGLQFLFEYFSETQRNKGNFPGRFSGRQFSNSRSEMNVSTLELGDSALYLCASSLRDSHPTGELFFGEGSRLTVL.

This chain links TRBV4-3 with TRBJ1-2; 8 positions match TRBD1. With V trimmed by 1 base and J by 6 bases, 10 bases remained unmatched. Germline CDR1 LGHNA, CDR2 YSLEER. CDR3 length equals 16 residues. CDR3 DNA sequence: TGCGCCAGCAGCCAAGCCCCCGGACAGGGTAGGAATGGCTACACCTTC. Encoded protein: CASSQAPGQGRNGYTF.

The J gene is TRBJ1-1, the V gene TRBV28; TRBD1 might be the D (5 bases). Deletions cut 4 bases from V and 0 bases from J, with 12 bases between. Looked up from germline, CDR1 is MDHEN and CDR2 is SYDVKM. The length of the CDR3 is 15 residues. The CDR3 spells CASSSSGGVNTEAFF. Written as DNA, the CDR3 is TGTGCCAGCAGTTCGTCGGGAGGGGTGAACACTGAAGCTTTCTTT.

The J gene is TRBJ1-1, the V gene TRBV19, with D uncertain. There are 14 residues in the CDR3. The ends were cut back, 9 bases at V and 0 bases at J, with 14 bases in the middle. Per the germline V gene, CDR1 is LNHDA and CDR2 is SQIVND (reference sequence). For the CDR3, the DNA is TGTGCCAGCCAATACGGGAGGGTGAACACTGAAGCTTTCTTT. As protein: CASQYGRVNTEAFF.

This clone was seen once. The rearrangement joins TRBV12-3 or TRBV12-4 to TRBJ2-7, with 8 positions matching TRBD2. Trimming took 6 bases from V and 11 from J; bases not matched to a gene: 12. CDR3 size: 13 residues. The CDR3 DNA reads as TGTGCCAGCAGCCCTCCCGGGACTAGTCAAGAGTACTTC. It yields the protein CASSPPGTSQEYF.

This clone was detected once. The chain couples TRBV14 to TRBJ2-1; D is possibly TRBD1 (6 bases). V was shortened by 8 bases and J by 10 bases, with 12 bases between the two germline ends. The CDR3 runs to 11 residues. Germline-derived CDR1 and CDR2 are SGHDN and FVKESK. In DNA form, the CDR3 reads TGTGCCAGCGGGGTGAGGGGGGAGCAGTTCTTC. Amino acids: CASGVRGEQFF.

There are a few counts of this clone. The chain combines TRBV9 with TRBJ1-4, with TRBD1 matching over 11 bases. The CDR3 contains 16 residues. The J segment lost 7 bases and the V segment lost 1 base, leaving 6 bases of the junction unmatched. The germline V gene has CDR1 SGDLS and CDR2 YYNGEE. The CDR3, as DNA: TGTGCCAGCAGCGTATTCTCGGGACAGGGGGGTGAAAAACTGTTTTTT. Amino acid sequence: CASSVFSGQGGEKLFF.

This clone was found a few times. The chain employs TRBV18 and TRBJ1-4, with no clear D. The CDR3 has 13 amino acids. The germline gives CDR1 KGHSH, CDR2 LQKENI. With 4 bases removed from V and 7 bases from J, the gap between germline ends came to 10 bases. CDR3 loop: CASSQRTGEKLFF. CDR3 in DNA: TGTGCCAGCTCACAACGGACTGGTGAAAAACTGTTTTTT.

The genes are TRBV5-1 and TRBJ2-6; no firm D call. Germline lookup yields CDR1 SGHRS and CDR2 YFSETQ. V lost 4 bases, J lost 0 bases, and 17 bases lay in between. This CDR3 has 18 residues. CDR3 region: CASSSIPAMNSGANVLTF. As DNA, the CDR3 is TGCGCCAGCAGCAGCATCCCCGCCATGAACTCTGGGGCCAACGTCCTGACTTTC.

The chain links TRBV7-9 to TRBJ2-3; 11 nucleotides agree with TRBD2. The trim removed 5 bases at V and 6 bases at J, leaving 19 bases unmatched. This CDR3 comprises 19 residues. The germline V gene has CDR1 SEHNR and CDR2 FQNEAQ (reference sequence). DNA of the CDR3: TGTGCCAGCAGCCCAGGCCTAGCGGGGGGCCCCGCCGATCGGGATACGCAGTATTTT. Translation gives CASSPGLAGGPADRDTQYF.

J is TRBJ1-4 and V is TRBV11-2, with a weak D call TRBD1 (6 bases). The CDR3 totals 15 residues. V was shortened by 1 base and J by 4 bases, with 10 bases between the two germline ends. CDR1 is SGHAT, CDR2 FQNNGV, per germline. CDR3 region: CASSLGTAINEKLFF. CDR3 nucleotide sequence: TGTGCCAGCAGCTTAGGGACAGCTATTAATGAAAAACTGTTTTTT.

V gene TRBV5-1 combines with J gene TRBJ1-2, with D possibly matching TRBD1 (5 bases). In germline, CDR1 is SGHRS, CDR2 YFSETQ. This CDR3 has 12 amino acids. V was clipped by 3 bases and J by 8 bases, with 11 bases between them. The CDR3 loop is CASSWTFDGYTF. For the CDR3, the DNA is TGCGCCAGCAGCTGGACATTCGACGGCTACACCTTC.

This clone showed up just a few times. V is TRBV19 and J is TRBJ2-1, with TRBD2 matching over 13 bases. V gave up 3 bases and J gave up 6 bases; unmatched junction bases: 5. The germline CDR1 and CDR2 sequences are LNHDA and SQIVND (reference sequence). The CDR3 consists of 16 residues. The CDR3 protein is CASSIMTSGGSNEQFF. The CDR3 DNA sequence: TGTGCCAGTAGTATTATGACTAGCGGGGGGTCCAATGAGCAGTTCTTC.